Listed below are T cell receptor beta chains from one sample, sequenced in a study of Graves' ophthalmopathy and Graves' hyperthyroidism. From the multiplex PCR reads, TCRdb called clonotypes with MiXCR, one entry per CDR3 protein. This sample has about 220,000 distinct CDR3 sequences, with 20% to 25% found just once. Sequenced material: peripheral blood. These receptors came from a woman aged 45-65 years with Graves' ophthalmopathy. Each CDR3 is given with its conserved first and last residue. The order of the fields is V gene, J gene, D gene, clone size, CDR3 DNA, CDR3 protein. The D gene is left open where the match is weak. The listing skips clone size in some rows; elsewhere it reads once, few, many or a size class.

TRBV12-3/TRBV12-4	TRBJ2-5	NA	many	TGTGCCAGCAGCCAATCCCAAGAGACCCAGTACTTC	CASSQSQETQYF
TRBV6-2/TRBV6-3	TRBJ2-7	TRBD2	NA	TGTGCCAGCAGTAAACGACTAGCGTTCTCCTACGAGCAGTACTTC	CASSKRLAFSYEQYF
TRBV30	TRBJ1-1	NA	many	TGTGCCTGGACAGGGGCTACGACTGAAGCTTTCTTT	CAWTGATTEAFF
TRBV29-1	TRBJ1-1	TRBD1	many	TGCAGCGCACACGGGACAACAGGGGGCTACGGGAACACTGAAGCTTTCTTT	CSAHGTTGGYGNTEAFF
TRBV28	TRBJ2-2	TRBD2	NA	TGTGCCAGCAGTTCCGGACCGGCGCGCGGGAGGATCGCCGGGGAGCTGTTTTTT	CASSSGPARGRIAGELFF
TRBV6-1	TRBJ2-4	NA	many	TGTGCCAGCAGTGAAGGGAACATTCAGTACTTC	CASSEGNIQYF
TRBV25-1	TRBJ2-2	TRBD2	many	TGTGCCAGCAGTGAACGTACTAGCGGTCACGGGGAGCTGTTTTTT	CASSERTSGHGELFF
TRBV12-3/TRBV12-4	TRBJ1-2	NA	many	TGTGCCAGCACAACCGACAGTCACTATGGCTACACCTTC	CASTTDSHYGYTF
TRBV6-1	TRBJ2-7	TRBD2	many	TGTGCCAGCAGTATGACTAGCGGGAGAGGGTACGAGCAGTACTTC	CASSMTSGRGYEQYF
TRBV25-1	TRBJ2-5	TRBD2	once	TGTGCCAGCAGTGAGGAACTAGCGGGAGGGGGTCGAGAGACCCAGTACTTC	CASSEELAGGGRETQYF
TRBV15	TRBJ2-5	NA	many	TGTGCCACCTCCCCGTGGGGGGAGACCCAGTACTTC	CATSPWGETQYF
TRBV6-1	TRBJ2-7	TRBD1	many	TGTGCCAGCAGTGAGCGAGAGACAGGGGGCTCCTACGAGCAGTACTTC	CASSERETGGSYEQYF
TRBV5-1	TRBJ2-2	NA	many	TGCGCCAGCAGCTTGGTCCCACAGGGGAACACCGGGGAGCTGTTTTTT	CASSLVPQGNTGELFF
TRBV11-2	TRBJ2-5	NA	NA	TGTGCCAGCAGCTTAACCCGCGGAGCAGAGACCCAGTACTTC	CASSLTRGAETQYF
TRBV2	TRBJ1-5	NA	many	TGTGCCAGCAGTGAAAGGGCTCAGCCCCAGCATTTT	CASSERAQPQHF
TRBV2	TRBJ2-5	TRBD1	many	TGTGCCAGCAAATGGAACAGGGGCGAGCAAGAGACCCAGTACTTC	CASKWNRGEQETQYF
TRBV6-4	TRBJ2-7	TRBD2	many	TGTGCCAGCAGACGAGGGACTAGCGGGAGCGGGTCCTACGAGCAGTACTTC	CASRRGTSGSGSYEQYF
TRBV2	TRBJ2-7	NA	many	TGTGCCAGCGGAATCAGGGCAAAGCAGTACTTC	CASGIRAKQYF